This T cell receptor (beta chain) was documented in a study of shared clonotypes between healthy human individuals. Whole-study context: CD4 naive and CD4 memory each took three plates per donor, while CD8 naive took two and CD8 memory one. Points from the study as a whole: Naive CD4 clonotype sharing across several donors was approximately 5%.

In the CD4+ fraction, cells were divided into CD45RA+ naive and CD45RA-negative memory subsets. TCRdb keeps only in-frame clones here, not all; method: immunoSEQ multiplex PCR. This table holds about 2.3 million clones, about 92% found once. The CDR3 consists of 14 residues. Germline CDR1 and CDR2: MNHNS and SASEGT. V lost 3 bases, J lost 7 bases, and 9 bases stayed unmatched. About this clone: Its antigen is unidentified.

Sequenced input: naive CD4+ T cells from PBMCs. This sample's subset: CD45RA+ positively selected. The V gene is TRBV6-1, the J gene TRBJ2-7; 7 positions match TRBD1. This TCR derives from a man younger than 35 in good health. Some clones in this sample may be carry-over from other donors' samples. The CDR3 DNA is TGTGCCAGCAGTGATGTTGGACAGGATGGAGAGCAGTACTTC. This codes for CASSDVGQDGEQYF.